The 14 T cell receptor beta chains below all came from one sample that was sequenced in a study of T cell responses to AZD1222 COVID-19 vaccine. Sequencing was performed with immunoSEQ multiplex PCR; in TCRdb, only in-frame clones are kept and a portion is missing. Here the sample spans about 86,000 clones, around 73% being singletons. Sample: peripheral blood, taken on day 0 of AZD1222 vaccination. Receptors were obtained from an adult in good health.

V is TRBV9 and J is TRBJ2-5; D possibly corresponds to TRBD1 (5 bases). The CDR3 loop spans 14 amino acids. The germline V gene encodes CDR1 SGDLS and CDR2 YYNGEE. Trimming pared 4 bases from V and 5 bases from J, leaving 15 bases between. The CDR3 nucleotides are TGTGCCAGCAGCCCCAATCAGGGTCCTGAGACCCAGTACTTC. Residues: CASSPNQGPETQYF.

The count of this clone is one. This rearrangement joins TRBV15 to TRBJ1-4; TRBD1 might be the D (5 bases). V was cut by 9 bases and J by 4 bases, with 15 bases left in between. Germline V CDR1 and CDR2: LNHNV, YYDKDF (reference sequence). The CDR3 spans 14 residues. The CDR3 coding sequence is TGTGCCACTGGTCCGCGGGGGATTAATGAAAAACTGTTTTTT. Residues: CATGPRGINEKLFF.

The chain combines TRBV7-8 with TRBJ1-6, with D maybe TRBD1 (6 bases). The CDR3 is 13 amino acids. CDR1 is SGHVS, CDR2 FQNEAQ, per germline. V dropped 6 bases and J dropped 8 bases, with 11 bases sitting between them. CDR3 DNA: TGTGCCAGCAGGCAGACAGGAGATTCACCCCTCCACTTT. Its protein product is CASRQTGDSPLHF.

This chain joins TRBV15 and TRBJ1-1; the D gene is possibly TRBD1 (5 bases). V dropped 5 bases and J dropped 5 bases, with 12 bases sitting between them. CDR1 is LNHNV and CDR2 is YYDKDF in the germline V gene (reference sequence). The CDR3 has 13 amino acids. The CDR3 DNA reads as TGTGCCACCAGCCGGGGCACCTCTACTGAAGCTTTCTTT. This translates into CATSRGTSTEAFF.

The chain combines TRBV7-9 with TRBJ2-3; perhaps TRBD2 as D (6 bases). The V end lost 5 bases, the J end lost 2 bases, and 17 bases lay between the germline ends. CDR3 length: 16 residues. Germline lookup yields CDR1 SEHNR and CDR2 FQNEAQ (reference sequence). The CDR3 DNA sequence: TGTGCCAGCAGCCGACTACTGGAGCGGGTCACAGATACGCAGTATTTT. Translating gives CASSRLLERVTDTQYF.

This chain links TRBV18 with TRBJ1-2, with unresolved D. Germline V CDR1 and CDR2: KGHSH, LQKENI. The V and J ends lost 4 bases and 4 bases respectively, with 10 bases between them. This CDR3 spans 13 amino acids. CDR3 loop: CASSQGRSYGYTF. DNA of the CDR3: TGTGCCAGCTCACAAGGGCGGAGCTATGGCTACACCTTC.

This clone appeared a single time. The chain is built from TRBV19 and TRBJ2-1, with 8 bases aligning to TRBD2. The CDR3 is 14 residues long. Germline CDR1 and CDR2: LNHDA and SQIVND (reference sequence). V dropped 3 bases and J dropped 5; count of bases not matched to a gene: 3. As DNA, the CDR3 is TGTGCCAGTAGTATGCACGGGGGGGACAATGAGCAGTTCTTC. It encodes CASSMHGGDNEQFF.

Comment on this clone: Its ends do not fully match the called genes, so a read error is possible. The gene calls are TRBV6-5 and TRBJ2-2; D gene uncertain. The CDR3 is 14 amino acids. Germline V gene data show CDR1 as MNHEY and CDR2 as SVGAGI. The CDR3 sequence: CANSLTMNTGELFF. The CDR3 coding sequence is TGTGCCAACAGTTTGACAATGAACACCGGGGAGCTGTTTTTT.

This chain uses TRBV9 with TRBJ1-3; no clear D gene. V lost 2 bases to trimming and J lost 3 bases, with 9 bases between them. The CDR3 length is 14 residues. Per germline, CDR1 SGDLS and CDR2 YYNGEE. CDR3 sequence: CASSVGHGGNTIYF. As DNA, the CDR3 is TGTGCCAGCAGCGTTGGGCACGGTGGAAACACCATATATTTT.

The chain recombines TRBV3-1 (or the pseudogene TRBV3-2) with TRBJ2-3; 11 nucleotides agree with TRBD2. The V gene's germline CDR1 is LGHDT and CDR2 YNNKEL (reference sequence). V dropped 5 bases and J dropped 1; count of bases not matched to a gene: 5. The CDR3 extends over 16 amino acids. The CDR3 reads CASSSLGLAGTDTQYF. The CDR3 coding sequence is TGTGCCAGCAGCTCGCTGGGACTAGCGGGCACAGATACGCAGTATTTT.

The rearrangement links TRBV27 to TRBJ2-3; TRBD2 is a possible D gene (5 bases). The V gene lost 2 bases and the J gene lost 8 bases, with 5 bases spanning the gap. The CDR3 runs 11 residues. Germline CDR1 and CDR2: MNHEY and SMNVEV (reference sequence). The CDR3 region has the DNA TGTGCCAGCAGTTTAGCGGGTACGCAGTATTTT. Its translation is CASSLAGTQYF.

The chain carries TRBV7-9 and TRBJ2-1, with D possibly being TRBD1 or TRBD2 (5 bases each). The CDR3 is 12 amino acids. Germline V gene data show CDR1 as SEHNR and CDR2 as FQNEAQ (reference sequence). The V end lost 2 bases, the J end lost 12 bases, and 11 bases lay between the germline ends. The CDR3 DNA is TGTGCCAGCAGCTTAAGGGGACCCACGCAGTTCTTC. It is translated as CASSLRGPTQFF.

This clone was detected a few times. V usage is TRBV9 and J usage is TRBJ1-3; D is perhaps TRBD1 (5 bases). CDR1 is SGDLS and CDR2 is YYNGEE in the germline V gene. The CDR3 covers 16 residues. V was clipped by 3 bases and J by 0 bases, with 13 bases between them. CDR3 sequence (DNA): TGTGCCAGCAGCGCTAGGGACCGGTTCTCTGGAAACACCATATATTTT. It yields the protein CASSARDRFSGNTIYF. The complete variable domain, with remaining parts taken from reference TRBV9 and TRBJ1-3, reads DSGVTQTPKHLITATGQRVTLRCSPRSGDLSVYWYQQSLDQGLQFLIQYYNGEERAKGNILERFSAQQFPDLHSELNLSSLELGDSALYFCASSARDRFSGNTIYFGEGSWLTVV.

The chain links TRBV20-1 to TRBJ1-2; 8 bases line up with TRBD1. With V trimmed by 3 bases and J by 6 bases, 6 bases remained unmatched. Germline V lookup: CDR1 DFQATT, CDR2 SNEGSKA (reference sequence). This CDR3 is built from 13 residues. The CDR3 DNA reads TGCAGTGCTAGTCTCGGACAGGGTAATGGCTACACCTTC. This translates into CSASLGQGNGYTF.